What follows are 24 T cell receptor beta chains derived from one specimen sequenced in a study of blood T cell repertoires in COVID-19 (TCRdb year 2020). The method behind the library was the immunoSEQ multiplex PCR assay. TCRdb limited this immuneACCESS table to in-frame rearrangements with V and J called. A share of clones is missing; checked studies link under half to unresolved V genes, and the rest is unexplained. The sample table records tens of thousands of clones; 80% to 85% of these occur just once. The top ten clonotypes cover under 6% of the sample. Sequencing was done on a sample of peripheral blood. These receptors all come from a woman in her sixties or seventies with acute or convalescent COVID-19.

The chain uses TRBV6-1 and TRBJ2-7; D might be TRBD1 (6 bases). Germline V CDR1 and CDR2: MNHNS, SASEGT. CDR3 length: 15 residues. V was cut by 0 bases and J by 7 bases, with 16 bases left in between. The CDR3 protein is CASSEATGQSREQYF. Here the CDR3 DNA reads TGTGCCAGCAGTGAAGCGACCGGACAGTCTCGGGAGCAGTACTTC.

The chain recombines TRBV2 with TRBJ2-7, with D tentatively TRBD2 (6 bases). Trimming removed 8 bases from V and 3 bases from J, with 14 bases in between. The V gene's germline CDR1 is SNHLY and CDR2 FYNNEI. This CDR3 has 13 residues. The CDR3 sequence is CASRVGGDYEQYF. CDR3 bases: TGTGCCAGCCGCGTGGGCGGGGACTACGAGCAGTACTTC.

The chain employs TRBV7-2 and TRBJ1-5; D is uncertain. Germline V gene data show CDR1 as SGHTA and CDR2 as FQGNSA. Trimming shortened V by 5 bases and J by 4 bases, and 9 bases separated the two germline ends. This CDR3 spans 13 amino acids. The CDR3 sequence is CASSPVRNQPQHF. The CDR3 coding sequence is TGTGCCAGCAGCCCCGTGAGGAATCAGCCCCAGCATTTT.

The chain uses TRBV20-1 and TRBJ1-4; 8 bases line up with TRBD1. The CDR3 has 14 residues. The V gene's germline CDR1 is DFQATT and CDR2 SNEGSKA (reference sequence). Trimming took 6 bases from V and 7 from J; bases not matched to a gene: 10. The DNA of the CDR3 is TGCAGTGCCAGTGGGACAGGATTTGGTGAAAAACTGTTTTTT. Translating gives CSASGTGFGEKLFF.

This rearrangement joins TRBV18 to TRBJ2-1; TRBD2 matches at 11 bases. V shed 4 bases, J shed 6 bases, and the junction held 5 bases outside the gene matches. The CDR3 loop spans 15 amino acids. Germline CDR1 reads KGHSH; CDR2 reads LQKENI. Written as DNA, the CDR3 is TGTGCCAGCTCACTAGGGACTAGCGGTGGCAATGAGCAGTTCTTC. Its protein product is CASSLGTSGGNEQFF.

The chain combines TRBV10-2 with TRBJ2-5, with 7 positions matching TRBD2. This CDR3 has 15 amino acids. Germline CDR1 is WSHSY and CDR2 is SAAADI. Trimming cost V 11 bases and J 1 base; bases outside gene matches: 13. DNA of the CDR3: TGCGCCGCTTTCCCCTCTAGCGGCTCCCAAGAGACCCAGTACTTC. It translates to CAAFPSSGSQETQYF.

This chain joins TRBV15 and TRBJ1-4; D is possibly TRBD1 (5 bases). V was pared by 5 bases and J by 7 bases, with 17 bases between. The CDR3 runs 15 residues. Germline V gives CDR1 LNHNV, CDR2 YYDKDF (reference sequence). The CDR3 loop reads CATSPRAGTGEKLFF. CDR3 bases: TGTGCCACCAGCCCCCGGGCGGGGACGGGTGAAAAACTGTTTTTT. Supplemented by reference TRBV15 and TRBJ1-4, the full variable domain reads DAMVIQNPRYQVTQFGKPVTLSCSQTLNHNVMYWYQQKSSQAPKLLFHYYDKDFNNEADTPDNFQSRRPNTSFCFLDIRSPGLGDTAMYLCATSPRAGTGEKLFFGSGTQLSVL.

This chain connects TRBV6-5 to TRBJ1-1, with 10 positions matching TRBD1. Trimming cost V 6 bases and J 3 bases; bases outside gene matches: 4. The germline V gene has CDR1 MNHEY and CDR2 SVGAGI. This CDR3 contains 14 residues. The CDR3 DNA reads TGTGCCAGCAGCAGGACAGGGGGTGACACTGAAGCTTTCTTT. Translation: CASSRTGGDTEAFF.

This clone came up a few times. The rearrangement joins TRBV6-5 to TRBJ1-2, with D possibly matching TRBD1 (5 bases). Germline-derived CDR1 and CDR2 are MNHEY and SVGAGI. V lost 2 bases, J lost 5 bases, and 18 bases lay in between. The CDR3 sequence is 16 residues long. In DNA, the CDR3 is TGTGCCAGCAGTTACCCCCGGAGGGGCGGTTCGTATGGCTACACCTTC. This translates into CASSYPRRGGSYGYTF.

The genes are TRBV5-1 and TRBJ2-2; D is unclear. V was cut by 1 base and J by 1 base, with 11 bases left in between. This CDR3 region has 16 residues. CDR1 and CDR2 (germline): SGHRS, YFSETQ. The CDR3 region is CASSLSGAQNTGELFF. In nucleotides, the CDR3 is TGCGCCAGCAGCTTGTCCGGAGCCCAGAACACCGGGGAGCTGTTTTTT.

This clone was found a few times. The rearrangement joins TRBV2 to TRBJ2-7; no reliable D call. The germline V and J ends were trimmed by 4 bases and 4 bases, with 5 bases remaining between them. From germline, CDR1 is SNHLY and CDR2 FYNNEI. The CDR3 is 11 residues long. The CDR3 DNA reads TGTGCCAGCAGTGTCCTGTACGAGCAGTACTTC. The encoded protein is CASSVLYEQYF.

There are a few counts of this clone. The CDR3 nucleotides are TGCAGTGCTAGTCCCATCGGGGGTGGGGAAAGGTTTTTT. Translation gives CSASPIGGGERFF. This chain joins TRBV20-1 and TRBJ1-4, with D possibly being TRBD1 (5 bases). The CDR3 runs to 13 residues. CDR1 DFQATT and CDR2 SNEGSKA come from the germline V gene (reference sequence). Trimming shortened V by 3 bases and J by 16 bases, and 21 bases separated the two germline ends.

This clone was counted between two and nine times. The chain has TRBV20-1 and TRBJ2-3; no definite D call. Germline CDR1 reads DFQATT; CDR2 reads SNEGSKA (reference sequence). The CDR3 length is 13 residues. V was pared by 3 bases and J by 7 bases, with 14 bases between. CDR3 sequence (DNA): TGCAGTGCTAGTCAATCCCCGGTCCATACGCAGTATTTT. Its translation: CSASQSPVHTQYF.

This clone was seen only once. J is TRBJ2-2 and V is TRBV5-1, with TRBD1 matching 7 bases. V lost 1 base and J lost 7; bases outside the gene matches: 7. This CDR3 has 15 amino acids. Germline loops: CDR1 SGHRS, CDR2 YFSETQ. The CDR3 sequence is CASSLRGGDYGELFF. Here the CDR3 DNA reads TGCGCCAGCAGCTTGAGAGGGGGCGACTACGGGGAGCTGTTTTTT.

The V call is TRBV24-1, the J call TRBJ2-3; TRBD2 might be the D (7 bases). This CDR3 is built from 12 residues. V was pared by 4 bases and J by 12 bases, with 13 bases between. Germline V gene lookup returns CDR1 KGHDR and CDR2 SFDVKD. The chain's CDR3 is CATSERGGGQYF. The CDR3 DNA follows: TGTGCCACCAGTGAGCGGGGCGGGGGCCAGTATTTT.

The V and J genes are TRBV5-1 and TRBJ2-1, with 8 bases that match TRBD1. Trimming at V came to 3 bases and at J to 6 bases, leaving 8 bases not matched to a gene. The CDR3 loop spans 15 amino acids. Germline CDR1 SGHRS, CDR2 YFSETQ. In DNA, the CDR3 is TGCGCCAGCAGCTCCGGACAGGGAAAGTCCAATGAGCAGTTCTTC. This gives the protein CASSSGQGKSNEQFF. Together with reference TRBV5-1 and TRBJ2-1, the CDR3 gives the full variable domain: KAGVTQTPRYLIKTRGQQVTLSCSPISGHRSVSWYQQTPGQGLQFLFEYFSETQRNKGNFPGRFSGRQFSNSRSEMNVSTLELGDSALYLCASSSGQGKSNEQFFGPGTRLTVL.

The V call is TRBV19, the J call TRBJ1-1, with TRBD1 matching 8 bases. V gave up 5 bases and J gave up 0 bases; unmatched junction bases: 5. CDR1 is LNHDA, CDR2 SQIVND, per germline (reference sequence). This CDR3 comprises 15 residues. The chain's CDR3 is CASSDGQGLNTEAFF. The DNA for the CDR3 is TGTGCCAGTAGTGACGGACAGGGCCTGAACACTGAAGCTTTCTTT.

The chain uses TRBV5-4 and TRBJ2-1, with 15 bases fitting TRBD2. Germline CDR1 and CDR2: SGHNT and YYREEE (reference sequence). The CDR3 runs 18 residues. The junction had 15 bases not matched to a gene; V was cut back by 4 bases and J by 10 bases. CDR3 residues: CASSPGLAGGQGLREQFF. CDR3 DNA sequence: TGTGCCAGCAGCCCTGGACTAGCGGGGGGGCAGGGATTAAGGGAGCAGTTCTTC.

The chain has TRBV6-5 and TRBJ2-2; tentative D call: TRBD1 (5 bases). The germline V gene encodes CDR1 MNHEY and CDR2 SVGAGI. V lost 6 bases to trimming and J lost 7 bases, with 9 bases between them. CDR3 length: 12 residues. This chain's CDR3 is CASRDSIGELFF. The CDR3, as DNA: TGTGCCAGCAGAGACAGTATCGGGGAGCTGTTTTTT.

The DNA of the CDR3 is TGCGCCAGCAGCCAAGTGGGAGGCTTGGACACTGAAGCTTTCTTT. Translating it yields CASSQVGGLDTEAFF. The V call is TRBV4-1, the J call TRBJ1-1; D not resolved. In germline, CDR1 is MGHRA, CDR2 YSYEKL. CDR3 length: 15 amino acids. V gave up 1 base and J gave up 3 bases, with 12 bases separating them.

The chain links TRBV4-1 to TRBJ1-5; 7 positions agree with TRBD1. V lost 0 bases to trimming and J lost 0 bases; unmatched junction nucleotides: 11. This CDR3 has 19 amino acids. Germline CDR1 and CDR2: MGHRA and YSYEKL. The CDR3 bases are TGCGCCAGCAGCCAAGATCGGGACAGCTATACGTATAGCAATCAGCCCCAGCATTTT. Translation: CASSQDRDSYTYSNQPQHF.

CDR3 in amino acids: CASSKAAGTSNTEAFF. CDR3 nucleotide sequence: TGTGCCAGCAGTAAAGCCGCGGGTACCTCTAACACTGAAGCTTTCTTT. V gene TRBV7-9 combines with J gene TRBJ1-1; D is undetermined. The V end was cut by 6 bases, the J end by 2 bases, with 19 bases between. The CDR3 is 16 amino acids. Germline lookup yields CDR1 SEHNR and CDR2 FQNEAQ (reference sequence).

CDR3 region: CASSQDTLVAGKTGELFF. Here the CDR3 DNA reads TGTGCCAGCAGCCAAGATACCCTTGTAGCGGGCAAAACCGGGGAGCTGTTTTTT. J is TRBJ2-2 and V is TRBV4-2; 7 nucleotides match TRBD2. Unmatched junction bases numbered 12, after V lost 0 bases and J lost 5 bases. This CDR3 comprises 18 residues. The V gene's germline CDR1 is LGHNA and CDR2 YNFKEQ.

The chain links TRBV29-1 to TRBJ1-2; weak D call: TRBD1 (6 bases). V was pared by 4 bases and J by 8 bases, with 20 bases between. The CDR3 length is 14 residues. The germline gives CDR1 SQVTM, CDR2 ANQGSEA. CDR3 residues: CSVVFRDTVGGYTF. The CDR3 DNA reads as TGCAGCGTTGTATTTCGGGACACAGTGGGCGGCTACACCTTC.